A few counts support the clone carrying this T cell receptor (beta chain). Antigen unknown. This entry is derived from a study of cytomegalovirus exposure and HLA in healthy donors. The PCR ran on 60 Vbeta and 13 Jbeta primers. Profiled with immunoSEQ multiplex PCR; TCRdb holds only in-frame clones, not every one. The table records fewer than 150,000 clones, over 60% of them present only once. V was pared by 4 bases and J by 4 bases, with 11 bases between. The CDR3 totals 14 residues. The V gene's germline CDR1 is SNHLY and CDR2 FYNNEI. Study outcomes and limitations: With later analysis, a missense DCLRE1C variant became linked to TCR beta V- and J-gene trimming. Donors were assumed by presence/absence analyses to have roughly uniform sequencing depth. As a later analysis revealed, most CMV-associated TCR beta chains appeared HLA-restricted. Available immune exposure information covered CMV serostatus only.

The TCR comes from a man in his thirties or forties in good health and CMV-seronegative. The chain recombines TRBV2 with TRBJ1-5; weak D call: TRBD1 (5 bases). Material for sequencing was PBMCs. DNA for the CDR3: TGTGCCAGCAGTGTGGGGCTCTCTAATCAGCCCCAGCATTTT. Translation gives CASSVGLSNQPQHF.